The 3 T cell receptor beta chains presented below share a single source sample, sequenced in a study of T cells expressing NK-cell markers. For each CDR3 protein, TCRdb gives one entry from its re-call of the 5' RACE reads, without DNA. The sample table includes a few hundred thousand distinct CDR3 sequences. The sequenced material came from blood T cells: a sorted CD56 or NKG2C T cell subset, CD4+ or CD8+ T cells, or bulk PBMC T cells (not recorded which). These receptors were taken from a man aged 18-70 years in good health.

This rearrangement joins TRBV20-1 to TRBJ1-4; the TCRdb D gene call, TRBD1, has no DNA to confirm it. There are 16 residues in the CDR3. Germline V CDR1 and CDR2: DFQATT, SNEGSKA (reference sequence). CDR3 residues: CSASGTGATWAEKLFF.

This sequence joins TRBV12-3 or TRBV12-4 and TRBJ1-5; as DNA is missing, the TRBD1 call by TCRdb cannot be tested. The CDR3 covers 19 residues. The CDR3: CASSLRVWGQGASGQPQHF.

The J gene is TRBJ2-2, the V gene TRBV20-1; the D gene TCRdb calls, TRBD1, cannot be checked with no DNA. The V gene's germline CDR1 is DFQATT and CDR2 SNEGSKA (reference sequence). The CDR3 is 15 residues long. CDR3 amino acids: CSARRQGAENGELFF.